A selection of T cell receptor beta chains follows, all from one sample in a study of T-cell reconstitution after alpha-beta-depleted transplantation in children. TCRdb processed the PCR reads anew with MiXCR; each CDR3 protein has one entry. Of approximately 650,000 distinct CDR3 sequences detected, about an eighth appear once; the ten largest clones hold about 0.79%. This specimen was PBMCs, taken before TCRalphabeta/CD19-depleted stem cell transplant. These receptors all come from a girl aged 2-10 years with congenital amegakaryocytic thrombocytopenia, due to receive a stem cell transplant. Each CDR3 is given with its conserved first and last residue. The D gene is left open where the match is weak. The listing skips clone size in some rows; elsewhere it reads once, few, many or a size class.

abundance: many; v_gene: TRBV7-2; d_gene: .; j_gene: TRBJ2-7; len: 12; CDR3aa: CASRIDRSEQYF; CDR3nt: TGTGCCAGCAGGATTGACCGTTCCGAGCAGTACTTC
abundance: many; v_gene: TRBV24-1; d_gene: TRBD2; j_gene: TRBJ2-1; len: 16; CDR3aa: CATSDPSGDTYNEQFF; CDR3nt: TGTGCCACCAGTGACCCGAGCGGGGATACCTACAATGAGCAGTTCTTC
abundance: many; v_gene: TRBV28; d_gene: TRBD2; j_gene: TRBJ2-7; len: 14; CDR3aa: CAGSSGSMSYEQYF; CDR3nt: TGTGCCGGCTCTAGCGGGAGCATGTCCTACGAGCAGTACTTC
abundance: many; v_gene: TRBV20-1; d_gene: TRBD2; j_gene: TRBJ2-1; len: 15; CDR3aa: CSARLGLAGMTEQFF; CDR3nt: TGCAGTGCTAGACTGGGACTAGCGGGAATGACTGAGCAGTTCTTC
abundance: many; v_gene: TRBV12-3/TRBV12-4; d_gene: .; j_gene: TRBJ1-2; len: 15; CDR3aa: CASSFFAGANYGYTF; CDR3nt: TGTGCCAGCAGTTTTTTTGCCGGAGCTAACTATGGCTACACCTTC
abundance: few; v_gene: TRBV7-2; d_gene: .; j_gene: TRBJ1-3; len: 14; CDR3aa: CASSQGESGNTIYF; CDR3nt: TGTGCCAGCAGCCAAGGAGAATCCGGAAACACCATATATTTT
abundance: few; v_gene: TRBV25-1; d_gene: TRBD2; j_gene: TRBJ2-6; len: 17; CDR3aa: CASKPSGTSSGANVLTF; CDR3nt: TGTGCCAGCAAACCTAGCGGCACCAGCTCTGGGGCCAACGTCCTGACTTTC
abundance: many; v_gene: TRBV5-1; d_gene: TRBD2; j_gene: TRBJ2-3; len: 19; CDR3aa: CASSLVETSGSGFTDTQYF; CDR3nt: TGCGCCAGCAGCTTGGTGGAGACTAGCGGGAGTGGATTCACAGATACGCAGTATTTT
abundance: many; v_gene: TRBV9; d_gene: TRBD1; j_gene: TRBJ2-7; len: 14; CDR3aa: CASSVRQGSYEQYF; CDR3nt: TGTGCCAGCAGCGTCCGACAGGGCTCCTACGAGCAGTACTTC
abundance: many; v_gene: TRBV20-1; d_gene: TRBD1; j_gene: TRBJ2-3; len: 16; CDR3aa: CSARNNRGKSTDTQYF; CDR3nt: TGCAGTGCTAGAAACAACAGGGGGAAAAGCACAGATACGCAGTATTTT
abundance: .; v_gene: TRBV5-1; d_gene: .; j_gene: TRBJ2-1; len: 12; CDR3aa: CASSMEVGELFF; CDR3nt: TGCGCCAGCAGCATGGAAGTAGGTGAGCTGTTCTTC
abundance: many; v_gene: TRBV20-1; d_gene: .; j_gene: TRBJ1-1; len: 11; CDR3aa: CSAREVGIVAF; CDR3nt: TGCAGTGCTAGAGAAGTGGGAATTGTAGCTTTT
abundance: few; v_gene: TRBV3-1; d_gene: .; j_gene: TRBJ1-6; len: 13; CDR3aa: CASSEPGVSPLHF; CDR3nt: TGTGCCAGCAGCGAACCGGGAGTTTCCCCCCTCCACTTT
abundance: few; v_gene: TRBV29-1; d_gene: .; j_gene: TRBJ2-5; len: 12; CDR3aa: CSVGRIQETQYF; CDR3nt: TGCAGCGTTGGTAGAATTCAAGAGACCCAGTACTTC
abundance: .; v_gene: TRBV5-4; d_gene: .; j_gene: TRBJ2-7; len: 14; CDR3aa: CASSKRRPPYEQYF; CDR3nt: TGTGCCAGCAGTAAGCGGAGGCCCCCCTACGAGCAGTACTTC
abundance: many; v_gene: TRBV29-1; d_gene: TRBD1; j_gene: TRBJ1-2; len: 14; CDR3aa: CSVATGGSNYGYTF; CDR3nt: TGCAGCGTTGCGACAGGGGGCTCTAACTATGGCTACACCTTC
abundance: few; v_gene: TRBV9; d_gene: TRBD2; j_gene: TRBJ2-5; len: 15; CDR3aa: CASSPGSGGRETQYF; CDR3nt: TGTGCCAGCAGCCCCGGTAGTGGCGGGAGAGAGACCCAGTACTTC
abundance: many; v_gene: TRBV5-1; d_gene: TRBD1; j_gene: TRBJ1-1; len: 16; CDR3aa: CASSLGQGRGNTEAFF; CDR3nt: TGCGCCAGCAGCTTGGGACAGGGTAGGGGGAACACTGAAGCTTTCTTT
abundance: many; v_gene: TRBV2; d_gene: .; j_gene: TRBJ1-6; len: 12; CDR3aa: CASSEAVSPLHF; CDR3nt: TGTGCCAGCAGTGAGGCCGTGTCACCCCTCCACTTT
abundance: many; v_gene: TRBV5-1; d_gene: .; j_gene: TRBJ1-1; len: 13; CDR3aa: CASSLSSVTEAFF; CDR3nt: TGCGCCAGCAGCTTGTCTTCGGTGACTGAAGCTTTCTTT
abundance: .; v_gene: TRBV11-2; d_gene: TRBD1; j_gene: TRBJ1-4; len: 15; CDR3aa: CASSPDRGRAEKLFF; CDR3nt: TGTGCCAGCAGCCCGGACAGGGGGCGAGCTGAAAAACTGTTTTTT
abundance: once; v_gene: TRBV5-1; d_gene: TRBD1; j_gene: TRBJ2-7; len: 16; CDR3aa: CASTVGWGTGPYEQYF; CDR3nt: TGCGCCAGCACCGTGGGGTGGGGGACAGGACCTTACGAGCAGTACTTC
abundance: many; v_gene: TRBV7-9; d_gene: .; j_gene: TRBJ2-7; len: 15; CDR3aa: CASSLGGPPGDEQYF; CDR3nt: TGTGCCAGCAGCTTAGGAGGTCCTCCGGGCGACGAGCAGTACTTC
abundance: many; v_gene: TRBV7-9; d_gene: TRBD1; j_gene: TRBJ1-2; len: 14; CDR3aa: CASSPRQGLVGYTF; CDR3nt: TGTGCCAGCAGCCCTCGACAGGGGTTGGTTGGCTACACCTTC
abundance: few; v_gene: TRBV29-1; d_gene: TRBD1; j_gene: TRBJ1-1; len: 12; CDR3aa: CSVESQGAEAFF; CDR3nt: TGCAGCGTTGAGTCCCAGGGGGCTGAAGCTTTCTTT
abundance: many; v_gene: TRBV20-1; d_gene: .; j_gene: TRBJ2-3; len: 11; CDR3aa: CSATSTDTQYF; CDR3nt: TGCAGTGCTACTAGCACAGATACGCAGTATTTT
abundance: once; v_gene: TRBV9; d_gene: .; j_gene: TRBJ2-2; len: 13; CDR3aa: CASSATKTGELFF; CDR3nt: TGTGCCAGCAGCGCAACTAAAACCGGGGAGCTGTTTTTT
abundance: .; v_gene: TRBV5-1; d_gene: .; j_gene: TRBJ1-5; len: 15; CDR3aa: CASSPQGMGNQPQHF; CDR3nt: TGCGCCAGCAGCCCACAGGGAATGGGCAATCAGCCCCAGCATTTT
abundance: many; v_gene: TRBV20-1; d_gene: .; j_gene: TRBJ1-3; len: 13; CDR3aa: CSAHSNSGNTIYF; CDR3nt: TGCAGTGCCCATTCAAACTCTGGAAACACCATATATTTT
abundance: .; v_gene: TRBV5-1; d_gene: .; j_gene: TRBJ2-5; len: 15; CDR3aa: CASSYRVGPQETQYF; CDR3nt: TGCGCCAGCAGCTATAGGGTCGGCCCCCAAGAGACCCAGTACTTC
abundance: few; v_gene: TRBV12-3/TRBV12-4; d_gene: TRBD1; j_gene: TRBJ1-4; len: 14; CDR3aa: CASRTGQANEKLFF; CDR3nt: TGTGCCAGCAGGACGGGACAGGCTAATGAAAAACTGTTTTTT
abundance: .; v_gene: TRBV28; d_gene: .; j_gene: TRBJ2-7; len: 13; CDR3aa: CASTVGTDYEQYF; CDR3nt: TGTGCCAGCACGGTCGGGACGGACTACGAGCAGTACTTC
abundance: .; v_gene: TRBV6-2/TRBV6-3; d_gene: .; j_gene: TRBJ2-7; len: 15; CDR3aa: CASSPSGARAYEQYF; CDR3nt: TGTGCCAGCAGTCCATCGGGGGCGCGGGCCTACGAGCAGTACTTC
abundance: few; v_gene: TRBV15; d_gene: .; j_gene: TRBJ2-1; len: 14; CDR3aa: CATSTRLGTNEQFF; CDR3nt: TGTGCCACCAGCACGAGGTTGGGAACCAATGAGCAGTTCTTC
abundance: many; v_gene: TRBV6-2/TRBV6-3; d_gene: .; j_gene: TRBJ2-1; len: 11; CDR3aa: CASSYHYEQFF; CDR3nt: TGTGCCAGCAGTTATCATTATGAGCAGTTCTTC
abundance: few; v_gene: TRBV20-1; d_gene: TRBD1; j_gene: TRBJ2-7; len: 14; CDR3aa: CSARVLQGTYEQYF; CDR3nt: TGCAGTGCTAGAGTTTTACAGGGGACCTACGAGCAGTACTTC
abundance: many; v_gene: TRBV12-3/TRBV12-4; d_gene: TRBD1; j_gene: TRBJ2-1; len: 17; CDR3aa: CASIERGGTGFGNEQFF; CDR3nt: TGTGCCAGCATTGAGAGAGGAGGGACAGGGTTTGGCAATGAGCAGTTCTTC
abundance: many; v_gene: TRBV12-3/TRBV12-4; d_gene: TRBD1; j_gene: TRBJ2-5; len: 13; CDR3aa: CASRLGGLETQYF; CDR3nt: TGTGCCAGCAGGCTAGGGGGCTTGGAGACCCAGTACTTC
abundance: many; v_gene: TRBV20-1; d_gene: .; j_gene: TRBJ2-1; len: 13; CDR3aa: CSASGDSYNEQFF; CDR3nt: TGCAGTGCTAGTGGGGATTCATACAATGAGCAGTTCTTC